Here is one T cell receptor (beta chain) with its context. Its antigen is not identified. Germline loops: CDR1 MNHEY, CDR2 SVGAGI. V lost 2 bases and J 6 bases, leaving 13 bases between the germline ends. The CDR3 spans 14 residues. From RNA, the CDR3 regions of TCR beta chains were amplified and sequenced. An initial RT-PCR round employing HTBI primers preceded a second-round multiplex PCR. MiXCR, run by TCRdb on the multiplex PCR reads, gives a single entry per CDR3 protein. The sample has about 640,000 distinct CDR3 sequences; roughly two fifths are singletons. Moderate-to-severe activity, CAS ≥3, NOSPECS ≥4 and a duration under 3 months were seen in donors with ophthalmopathy. The sample belongs to a study of Graves' ophthalmopathy and Graves' hyperthyroidism. General study points: The model reached 65% to 71% sensitivity and roughly 72% specificity for predicting ophthalmopathy progression.

This TCR was recovered from an adult man with Graves' ophthalmopathy. The specimen sequenced was peripheral blood. The chain carries TRBV6-5 and TRBJ2-5; D remains unclear. Written as DNA, the CDR3 is TGTGCCAGCAGTTACGGGCAGCAAGGGAAGACCCAGTACTTC. It yields the protein CASSYGQQGKTQYF.